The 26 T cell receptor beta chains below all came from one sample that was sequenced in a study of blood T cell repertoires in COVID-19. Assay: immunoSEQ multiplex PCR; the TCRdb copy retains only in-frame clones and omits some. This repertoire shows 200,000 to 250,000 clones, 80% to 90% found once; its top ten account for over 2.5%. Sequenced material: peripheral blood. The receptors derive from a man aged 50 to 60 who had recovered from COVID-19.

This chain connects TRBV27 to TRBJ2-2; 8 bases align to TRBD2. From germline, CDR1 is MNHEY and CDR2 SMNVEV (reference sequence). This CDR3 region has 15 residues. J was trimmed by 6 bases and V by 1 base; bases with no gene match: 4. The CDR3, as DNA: TGTGCCAGCAGTTTATACGTCGGGAGGGCCGGGGAGCTGTTTTTT. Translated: CASSLYVGRAGELFF.

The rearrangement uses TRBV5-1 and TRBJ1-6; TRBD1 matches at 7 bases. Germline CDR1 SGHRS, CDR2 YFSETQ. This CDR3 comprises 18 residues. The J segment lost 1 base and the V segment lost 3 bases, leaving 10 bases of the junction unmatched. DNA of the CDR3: TGCGCCAGCAGCTCAGGCTATACAGGGGCGTCCTATAATTCACCCCTCCACTTT. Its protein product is CASSSGYTGASYNSPLHF.

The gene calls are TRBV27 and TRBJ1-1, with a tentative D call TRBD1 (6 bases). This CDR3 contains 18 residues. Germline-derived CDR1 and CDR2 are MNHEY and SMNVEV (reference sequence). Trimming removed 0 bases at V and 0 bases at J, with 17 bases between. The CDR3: CASSLSRPQGLLNTEAFF. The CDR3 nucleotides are TGTGCCAGCAGTTTATCGAGGCCGCAGGGGCTTCTGAACACTGAAGCTTTCTTT.

The DNA of the CDR3 is TGTGCCAGCAGCTTTCAGGGCGCAGGGGAAACTGAAGCTTTCTTT. Its protein product is CASSFQGAGETEAFF. V gene TRBV5-4 combines with J gene TRBJ1-1, with a tentative D call TRBD1 (6 bases). The CDR3 consists of 15 residues. V was trimmed by 2 bases and J by 5 bases, leaving 16 bases between them. Germline loops: CDR1 SGHNT, CDR2 YYREEE (reference sequence).

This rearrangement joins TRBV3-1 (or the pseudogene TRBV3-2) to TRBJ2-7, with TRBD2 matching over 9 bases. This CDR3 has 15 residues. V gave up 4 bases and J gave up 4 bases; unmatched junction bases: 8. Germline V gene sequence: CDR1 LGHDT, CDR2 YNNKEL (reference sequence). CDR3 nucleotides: TGTGCCAGCAGCCCCCGAGGTAGCGGGGGTTACGAGCAGTACTTC. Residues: CASSPRGSGGYEQYF.

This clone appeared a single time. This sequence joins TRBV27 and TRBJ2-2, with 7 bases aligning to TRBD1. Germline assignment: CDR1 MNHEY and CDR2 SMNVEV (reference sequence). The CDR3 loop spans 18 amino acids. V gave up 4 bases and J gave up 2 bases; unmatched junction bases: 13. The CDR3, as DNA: TGTGCCAGCAGTTCAAGGCACTCCGGGACAGAAAACACCGGGGAGCTGTTTTTT. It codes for CASSSRHSGTENTGELFF.

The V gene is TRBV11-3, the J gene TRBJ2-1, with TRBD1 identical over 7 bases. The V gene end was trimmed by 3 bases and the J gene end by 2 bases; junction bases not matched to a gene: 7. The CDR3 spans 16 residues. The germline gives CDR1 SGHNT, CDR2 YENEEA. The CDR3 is CASSFRQGAPYNEQFF. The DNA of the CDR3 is TGTGCCAGCAGCTTCAGACAGGGTGCGCCCTACAATGAGCAGTTCTTC. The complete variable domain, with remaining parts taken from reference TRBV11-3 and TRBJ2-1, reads EAGVVQSPRYKIIEKKQPVAFWCNPISGHNTLYWYLQNLGQGPELLIRYENEEAVDDSQLPKDRFSAERLKGVDSTLKIQPAELGDSAVYLCASSFRQGAPYNEQFFGPGTRLTVL.

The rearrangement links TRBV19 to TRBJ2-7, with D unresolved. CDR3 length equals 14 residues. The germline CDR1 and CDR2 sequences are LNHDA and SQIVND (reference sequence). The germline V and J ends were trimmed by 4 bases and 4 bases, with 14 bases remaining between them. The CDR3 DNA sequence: TGTGCCAGTAGTACCCGCTTCTCCGGGTACGAGCAGTACTTC. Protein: CASSTRFSGYEQYF.

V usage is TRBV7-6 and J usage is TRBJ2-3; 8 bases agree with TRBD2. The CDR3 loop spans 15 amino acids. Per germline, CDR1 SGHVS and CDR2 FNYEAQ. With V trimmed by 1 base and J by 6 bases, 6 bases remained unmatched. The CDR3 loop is CASSLVAGRGDTQYF. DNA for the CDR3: TGTGCCAGCAGCTTAGTGGCCGGGAGGGGGGATACGCAGTATTTT.

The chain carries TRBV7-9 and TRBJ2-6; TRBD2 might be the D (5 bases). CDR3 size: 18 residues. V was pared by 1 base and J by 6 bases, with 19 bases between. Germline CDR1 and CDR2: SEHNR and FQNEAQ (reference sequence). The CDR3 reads CASSLGVYIGDSANVLTF. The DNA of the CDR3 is TGTGCCAGCAGCTTAGGGGTCTATATCGGGGATTCGGCCAACGTCCTGACTTTC.

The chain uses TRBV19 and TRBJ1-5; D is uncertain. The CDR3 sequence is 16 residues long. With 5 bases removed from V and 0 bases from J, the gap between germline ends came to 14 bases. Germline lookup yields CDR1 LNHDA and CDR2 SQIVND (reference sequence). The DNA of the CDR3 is TGTGCCAGTAGTTCTATCGGGATTTATAGCAATCAGCCCCAGCATTTT. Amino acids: CASSSIGIYSNQPQHF.

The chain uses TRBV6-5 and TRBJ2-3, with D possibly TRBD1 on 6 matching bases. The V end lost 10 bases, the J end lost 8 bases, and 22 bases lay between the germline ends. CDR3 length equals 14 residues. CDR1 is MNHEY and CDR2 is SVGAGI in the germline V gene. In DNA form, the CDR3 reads TGTGCCACCCAGGCTAGCTATAAACAGGGTACGCAGTATTTT. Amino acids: CATQASYKQGTQYF.

CDR3 nucleotides: TGTGCCAGCAGTGTGGAGGGACCACCCTATGGCTACACCTTC. Protein sequence: CASSVEGPPYGYTF. V usage is TRBV2 and J usage is TRBJ1-2, with D possibly TRBD1 on 5 matching bases. CDR3 length: 14 amino acids. CDR1 SNHLY and CDR2 FYNNEI come from the germline V gene. The ends were cut back, 4 bases at V and 4 bases at J, with 13 bases in the middle.

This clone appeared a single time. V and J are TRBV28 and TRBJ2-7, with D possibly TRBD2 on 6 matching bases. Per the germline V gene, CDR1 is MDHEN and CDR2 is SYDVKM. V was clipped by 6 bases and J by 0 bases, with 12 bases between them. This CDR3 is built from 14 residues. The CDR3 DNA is TGTGCCAGCAGAGCCGGGACTCTCTCCTACGAGCAGTACTTC. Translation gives CASRAGTLSYEQYF.

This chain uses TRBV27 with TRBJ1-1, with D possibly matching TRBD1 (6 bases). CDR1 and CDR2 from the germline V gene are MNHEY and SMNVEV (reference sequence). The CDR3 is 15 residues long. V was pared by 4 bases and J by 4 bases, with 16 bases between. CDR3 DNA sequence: TGTGCCAGCAGTTCACGCGGGGGGCGGAGCACTGAAGCTTTCTTT. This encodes CASSSRGGRSTEAFF.

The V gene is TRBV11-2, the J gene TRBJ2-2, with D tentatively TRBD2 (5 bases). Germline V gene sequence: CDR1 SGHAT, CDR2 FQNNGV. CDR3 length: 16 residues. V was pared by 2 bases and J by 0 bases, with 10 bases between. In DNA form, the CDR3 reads TGTGCCAGCAGCTTAAATGCGGGCTCGAACACCGGGGAGCTGTTTTTT. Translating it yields CASSLNAGSNTGELFF. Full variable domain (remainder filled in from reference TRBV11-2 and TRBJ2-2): EAGVAQSPRYKIIEKRQSVAFWCNPISGHATLYWYQQILGQGPKLLIQFQNNGVVDDSQLPKDRFSAERLKGVDSTLKIQPAKLEDSAVYLCASSLNAGSNTGELFFGEGSRLTVL.

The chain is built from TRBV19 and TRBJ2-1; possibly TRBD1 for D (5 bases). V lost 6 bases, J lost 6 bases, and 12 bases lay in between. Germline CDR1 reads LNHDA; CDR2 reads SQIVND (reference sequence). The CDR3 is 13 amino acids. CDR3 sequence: CASRPPRANEQFF. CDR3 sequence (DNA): TGTGCCAGTAGACCCCCCAGGGCCAATGAGCAGTTCTTC.

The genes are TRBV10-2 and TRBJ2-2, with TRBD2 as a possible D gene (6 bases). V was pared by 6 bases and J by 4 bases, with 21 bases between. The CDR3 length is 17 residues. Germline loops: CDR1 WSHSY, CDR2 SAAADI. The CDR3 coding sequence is TGCGCCAGCAGCCAACGGCCGGGAGAAGGAGGCACCGGGGAGCTGTTTTTT. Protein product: CASSQRPGEGGTGELFF.

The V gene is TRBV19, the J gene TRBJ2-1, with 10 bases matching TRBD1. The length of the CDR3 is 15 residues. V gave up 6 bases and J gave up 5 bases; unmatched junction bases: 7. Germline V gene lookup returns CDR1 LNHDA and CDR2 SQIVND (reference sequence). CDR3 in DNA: TGTGCCAGTAGCCCCGGGACAGGGGTCGACAATGAGCAGTTCTTC. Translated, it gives CASSPGTGVDNEQFF.

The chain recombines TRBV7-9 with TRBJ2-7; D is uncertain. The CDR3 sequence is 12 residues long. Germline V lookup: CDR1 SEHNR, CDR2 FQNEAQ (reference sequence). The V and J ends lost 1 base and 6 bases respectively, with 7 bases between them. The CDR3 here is CASSLVASEQYF. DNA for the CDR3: TGTGCCAGCAGCTTAGTGGCCAGCGAGCAGTACTTC. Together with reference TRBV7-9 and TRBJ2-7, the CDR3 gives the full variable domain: DTGVSQNPRHKITKRGQNVTFRCDPISEHNRLYWYRQTLGQGPEFLTYFQNEAQLEKSRLLSDRFSAERPKGSFSTLEIQRTEQGDSAMYLCASSLVASEQYFGPGTRLTVT.

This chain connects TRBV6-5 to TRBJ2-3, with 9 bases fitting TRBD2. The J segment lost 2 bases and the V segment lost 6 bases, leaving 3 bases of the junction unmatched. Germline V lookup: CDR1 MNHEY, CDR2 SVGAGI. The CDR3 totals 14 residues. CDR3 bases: TGTGCCAGCAGGCGGGAGGGTGCCACAGATACGCAGTATTTT. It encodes CASRREGATDTQYF.

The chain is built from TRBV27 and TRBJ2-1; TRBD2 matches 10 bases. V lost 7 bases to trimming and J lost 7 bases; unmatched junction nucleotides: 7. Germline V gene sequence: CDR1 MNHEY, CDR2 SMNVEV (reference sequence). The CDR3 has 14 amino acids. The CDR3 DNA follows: TGTGCCAGCACCTCGGGACTAGCGATAAATGAGCAGTTCTTC. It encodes CASTSGLAINEQFF.

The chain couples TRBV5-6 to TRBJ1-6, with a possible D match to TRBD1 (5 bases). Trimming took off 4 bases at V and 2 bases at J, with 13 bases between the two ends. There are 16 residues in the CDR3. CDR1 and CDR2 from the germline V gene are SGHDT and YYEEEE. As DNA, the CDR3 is TGTGCCAGCAGCACCCAGGGTTCCGCCTATAATTCACCCCTCCACTTT. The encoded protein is CASSTQGSAYNSPLHF.

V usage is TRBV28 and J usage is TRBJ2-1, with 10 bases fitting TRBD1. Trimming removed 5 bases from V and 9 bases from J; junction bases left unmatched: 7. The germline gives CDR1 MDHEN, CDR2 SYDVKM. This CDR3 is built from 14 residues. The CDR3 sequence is CASSVDRGLGEQFF. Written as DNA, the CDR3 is TGTGCCAGCAGTGTAGACAGGGGGCTTGGTGAGCAGTTCTTC.

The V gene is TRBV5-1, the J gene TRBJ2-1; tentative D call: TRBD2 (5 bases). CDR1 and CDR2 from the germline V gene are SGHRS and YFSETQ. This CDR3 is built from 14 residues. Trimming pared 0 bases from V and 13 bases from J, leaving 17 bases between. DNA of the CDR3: TGCGCCAGCAGCTTGGAGCCTAGCACGGTCCCTCAGTTCTTC. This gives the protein CASSLEPSTVPQFF.

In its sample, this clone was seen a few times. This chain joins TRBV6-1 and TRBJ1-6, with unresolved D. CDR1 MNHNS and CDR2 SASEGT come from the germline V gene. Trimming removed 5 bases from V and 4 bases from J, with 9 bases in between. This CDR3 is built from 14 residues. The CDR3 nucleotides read TGTGCCAGCAGTATTGAGGATTATAATTCACCCCTCCACTTT. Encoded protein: CASSIEDYNSPLHF.